Shown below are 23 T cell receptor beta chains from a single sample sequenced in a study of cytomegalovirus exposure and HLA in healthy donors. The primer mix had 60 Vbeta and 13 Jbeta primers. Generated by immunoSEQ multiplex PCR, the TCRdb table keeps only in-frame clones and is missing some. This repertoire includes fewer than 70,000 clones. Sequencing was done on a sample of PBMCs. These receptors were taken from a young woman in good health and CMV-seronegative.

The chain recombines TRBV4-2 with TRBJ2-3, with TRBD1 identical over 8 bases. V trimming: 5 bases; J trimming: 7 bases; junction bases outside the gene matches: 5. Germline CDR1 LGHNA, CDR2 YNFKEQ. The CDR3 length is 13 residues. The CDR3 sequence is CASSAGGVNTQYF. The CDR3 DNA reads as TGTGCCAGCAGCGCAGGGGGCGTAAATACGCAGTATTTT.

The chain joins TRBV18 to TRBJ2-1; D may be TRBD2 (6 bases). Trimming took 11 bases from V and 0 from J, leaving 14 bases between them. Per the germline V gene, CDR1 is KGHSH and CDR2 is LQKENI. This CDR3 region has 14 residues. The CDR3 spells CAASRESSYNEQFF. In DNA form, the CDR3 reads TGTGCCGCGTCACGGGAGAGCTCCTACAATGAGCAGTTCTTC.

The gene calls are TRBV4-2 and TRBJ1-1; a weak D match, TRBD1 (5 bases). V lost 0 bases, J lost 11 bases, and 16 bases lay in between. Germline loops: CDR1 LGHNA, CDR2 YNFKEQ. CDR3 length: 14 amino acids. The CDR3 sequence: CASSQDRLGVGAFF. In nucleotides, the CDR3 is TGTGCCAGCAGCCAAGATCGTTTAGGGGTTGGGGCTTTCTTT.

A note on this clone: This CDR3 is also generated by other DNA sequences in the sample. This chain links TRBV6-1 with TRBJ1-2; D not certain. CDR3 length: 12 residues. Germline loops: CDR1 MNHNS, CDR2 SASEGT. V lost 2 bases and J lost 6, with 7 bases in between. CDR3 in amino acids: CASSERGDGYTF. In nucleotides, the CDR3 is TGTGCCAGCAGTGAACGGGGTGATGGCTACACCTTC.

The CDR3 spells CASSDRVGGDNEQFF. DNA of the CDR3: TGTGCCAGTAGTGACAGGGTCGGGGGCGACAATGAGCAGTTCTTC. The chain couples TRBV19 to TRBJ2-1; possibly TRBD1 for D (7 bases). Per germline, CDR1 LNHDA and CDR2 SQIVND (reference sequence). The V gene lost 5 bases and the J gene lost 5 bases, with 16 bases spanning the gap. The CDR3 loop spans 15 amino acids. Full variable domain (missing parts from reference TRBV19 and TRBJ2-1): DGGITQSPKYLFRKEGQNVTLSCEQNLNHDAMYWYRQDPGQGLRLIYYSQIVNDFQKGDIAEGYSVSREKKESFPLTVTSAQKNPTAFYLCASSDRVGGDNEQFFGPGTRLTVL.

The chain couples TRBV7-9 to TRBJ1-2, with D possibly matching TRBD1 (6 bases). The length of the CDR3 is 18 residues. Germline CDR1 SEHNR, CDR2 FQNEAQ (reference sequence). V was shortened by 7 bases and J by 3 bases, with 27 bases between the two germline ends. The CDR3 sequence: CASTRLRGSRDKHYGYTF. CDR3 in DNA: TGTGCCAGCACCCGACTTAGGGGTAGCCGGGACAAACACTATGGCTACACCTTC.

The chain joins TRBV25-1 to TRBJ1-4; the match to TRBD1 covers 7 bases. Germline V gives CDR1 MGHDK, CDR2 SYGVNS. The CDR3 spans 16 residues. V shed 4 bases and J 5 bases; nucleotides not matched to a gene: 10. As DNA, the CDR3 is TGTGCCAGCAGTGGGAAGGGACAGTACGAGAATGAAAAACTGTTTTTT. Translated: CASSGKGQYENEKLFF.

The chain carries TRBV6-1 and TRBJ2-7; TRBD1 matches at 10 bases. V shed 5 bases and J 7 bases; nucleotides not matched to a gene: 8. Germline assignment: CDR1 MNHNS and CDR2 SASEGT. The CDR3 is 14 residues long. The chain's CDR3 is CASSTGQGLGEQYF. As DNA, the CDR3 is TGTGCCAGCAGTACGGGACAGGGGCTGGGGGAGCAGTACTTC.

The CDR3 DNA follows: TGTGCCAGCAGTGAAGACTACCTGGGAGACAATGAGCAGTTCTTC. It encodes CASSEDYLGDNEQFF. The chain links TRBV2 to TRBJ2-1; D is possibly TRBD2 (5 bases). V was shortened by 1 base and J by 5 bases, with 12 bases between the two germline ends. Looked up from germline, CDR1 is SNHLY and CDR2 is FYNNEI. The CDR3 contains 15 residues.

J is TRBJ1-2 and V is TRBV11-2; 8 positions agree with TRBD1. This CDR3 has 14 amino acids. Per the germline V gene, CDR1 is SGHAT and CDR2 is FQNNGV. Trimming at V came to 0 bases and at J to 3 bases, leaving 0 bases not matched to a gene. CDR3 coding DNA: TGTGCCAGCAGCTTAGAACAGGGGGACTATGGCTACACCTTC. Translating it yields CASSLEQGDYGYTF. The full variable domain, in which reference TRBV11-2 and TRBJ1-2 provide the parts outside the CDR3, is EAGVAQSPRYKIIEKRQSVAFWCNPISGHATLYWYQQILGQGPKLLIQFQNNGVVDDSQLPKDRFSAERLKGVDSTLKIQPAKLEDSAVYLCASSLEQGDYGYTFGSGTRLTVV.

V usage is TRBV6-5 and J usage is TRBJ1-1; no definite D call. Trimming cost V 0 bases and J 11 bases, with 13 bases left between them. CDR1 and CDR2 from the germline V gene are MNHEY and SVGAGI. The CDR3 runs to 13 residues. The CDR3 bases are TGTGCCAGCAGTTACTCGATCGGAGCTGGCGCTTTCTTT. Protein sequence: CASSYSIGAGAFF.

The chain has TRBV6-5 and TRBJ2-5; 9 nucleotides line up with TRBD1. The germline V gene has CDR1 MNHEY and CDR2 SVGAGI. This CDR3 is 15 amino acids long. With 5 bases clipped from V and 1 base from J, the junction kept 5 bases outside the gene matches. DNA for the CDR3: TGTGCCAGCAGTCCTATGACAGGGGGCCAAGAGACCCAGTACTTC. It yields the protein CASSPMTGGQETQYF.

This chain joins TRBV6-5 and TRBJ1-3; TRBD1 might be the D (5 bases). V shed 6 bases and J shed 6 bases, with 15 bases lying between them. The CDR3 runs 14 residues. Germline assignment: CDR1 MNHEY and CDR2 SVGAGI. Here the CDR3 reads CASSHGGSENTIYF. The CDR3 DNA follows: TGTGCCAGCAGCCACGGGGGGTCCGAAAACACCATATATTTT.

The gene calls are TRBV28 and TRBJ2-7; 13 positions match TRBD2. CDR3 size: 16 residues. The germline V gene encodes CDR1 MDHEN and CDR2 SYDVKM. Trimming took 8 bases from V and 1 from J; bases not matched to a gene: 8. The CDR3 DNA reads as TGTGCCAGCTGGAGGACTAGCGGGAGTCGGTCCTACGAGCAGTACTTC. It specifies CASWRTSGSRSYEQYF.

The chain recombines TRBV12-5 with TRBJ1-1; D possibly corresponds to TRBD1 (6 bases). From germline, CDR1 is LGHNT and CDR2 FRNRAP. V dropped 6 bases and J dropped 1 base, with 15 bases sitting between them. This CDR3 has 15 amino acids. The CDR3 DNA reads as TGTGCTAGTGGAACAGGGATGGCGGGGAACACTGAAGCTTTCTTT. Translating gives CASGTGMAGNTEAFF. The entire variable domain, with the rest obtained from reference TRBV12-5 and TRBJ1-1, is as follows: DARVTQTPRHKVTEMGQEVTMRCQPILGHNTVFWYRQTMMQGLELLAYFRNRAPLDDSGMPKDRFSAEMPDATLATLKIQPSEPRDSAVYFCASGTGMAGNTEAFFGQGTRLTVV.

The chain employs TRBV6-5 and TRBJ2-3; no definite D call. CDR1 and CDR2 (germline): MNHEY, SVGAGI. The CDR3 totals 15 residues. V lost 0 bases and J lost 3, with 10 bases in between. The CDR3 loop is CASSYSSQSTDTQYF. In DNA, the CDR3 is TGTGCCAGCAGTTACTCGTCACAGAGTACAGATACGCAGTATTTT.

V gene TRBV9 combines with J gene TRBJ1-2, with TRBD1 identical over 7 bases. The CDR3 consists of 16 residues. Trimming removed 4 bases from V and 1 base from J; junction bases left unmatched: 10. Germline assignment: CDR1 SGDLS and CDR2 YYNGEE. The CDR3 DNA is TGTGCCAGCAGCCTTGATCCGACAGGGATTAACTATGGCTACACCTTC. Amino acid sequence: CASSLDPTGINYGYTF.

The rearrangement uses TRBV25-1 and TRBJ2-5; TRBD1 is a possible D gene (5 bases). The CDR3 covers 14 residues. Germline V gene sequence: CDR1 MGHDK, CDR2 SYGVNS. V was trimmed by 2 bases and J by 8 bases, leaving 15 bases between them. CDR3 sequence: CASSEDSGWSTQYF. The CDR3 DNA reads as TGTGCCAGCAGTGAAGACAGTGGATGGAGCACCCAGTACTTC.

V and J are TRBV6-5 and TRBJ1-4; D ambiguous. Germline-derived CDR1 and CDR2 are MNHEY and SVGAGI. The CDR3 has 15 amino acids. V was trimmed by 4 bases and J by 4 bases, leaving 13 bases between them. CDR3 residues: CASSSGSENNEKLFF. The CDR3 DNA sequence: TGTGCCAGCAGTTCCGGTTCGGAGAATAATGAAAAACTGTTTTTT.

The CDR3 here is CASSAWDMGTEAFF. CDR3 DNA sequence: TGCGCCAGCAGCGCGTGGGACATGGGCACTGAAGCTTTCTTT. The chain combines TRBV5-1 with TRBJ1-1; TRBD1 is a possible D gene (6 bases). The CDR3 is 14 amino acids. CDR1 is SGHRS, CDR2 YFSETQ, per germline. V lost 4 bases and J 4 bases, leaving 14 bases between the germline ends. Full variable domain (outside the CDR3, taken from reference TRBV5-1 and TRBJ1-1): KAGVTQTPRYLIKTRGQQVTLSCSPISGHRSVSWYQQTPGQGLQFLFEYFSETQRNKGNFPGRFSGRQFSNSRSEMNVSTLELGDSALYLCASSAWDMGTEAFFGQGTRLTVV.

This rearrangement joins TRBV5-4 to TRBJ2-7; 8 bases are shared with TRBD2. The V segment lost 3 bases and the J segment 2 bases; nucleotides outside the gene matches: 4. This CDR3 is 14 amino acids long. Germline lookup yields CDR1 SGHNT and CDR2 YYREEE (reference sequence). The CDR3 reads CASSSGLAAYEQYF. CDR3 DNA sequence: TGTGCCAGCAGCTCCGGACTAGCAGCCTACGAGCAGTACTTC.

V usage is TRBV30 and J usage is TRBJ2-2; 8 bases align to TRBD1. V lost 1 base, J lost 2 bases, and 3 bases stayed unmatched. This CDR3 region has 15 residues. Germline CDR1 and CDR2: GTSNPN and SVGIG (reference sequence). The CDR3 protein is CAWSGTGINTGELFF. DNA of the CDR3: TGTGCCTGGAGTGGGACAGGGATTAACACCGGGGAGCTGTTTTTT. The full variable domain, in which reference TRBV30 and TRBJ2-2 provide the parts outside the CDR3, is SQTIHQWPATLVQPVGSPLSLECTVEGTSNPNLYWYRQAAGRGLQLLFYSVGIGQISSEVPQNLSASRPQDRQFILSSKKLLLSDSGFYLCAWSGTGINTGELFFGEGSRLTVL.

This rearrangement joins TRBV30 to TRBJ2-1, with 10 bases identical to TRBD2. CDR3 length: 15 residues. The trim removed 2 bases at V and 6 bases at J, leaving 7 bases unmatched. The V gene's germline CDR1 is GTSNPN and CDR2 SVGIG (reference sequence). CDR3 loop: CAWSYSGRNSNEQFF. In DNA form, the CDR3 reads TGTGCCTGGAGTTATAGCGGGAGGAATAGCAATGAGCAGTTCTTC.